These 19 T cell receptor beta chains were sequenced from one sample in a study of blood T cell repertoires in COVID-19. The protocol was immunoSEQ multiplex PCR, while the TCRdb copy is restricted to in-frame clones and leaves out a portion. Seen here are about 36,000 clones, approximately 78% observed once, and the top ten hold 35% to 45%. What was sequenced was peripheral blood. The source is a human donor in a cohort sampled during active or convalescent COVID-19. The donor label of this sample is uncertain.

This clone was found a few times. The DNA for the CDR3 is TGTGCCAGCAGCGCGGGACAGGTTAACGGACAAGAGACCCAGTACTTC. Its translation: CASSAGQVNGQETQYF. The V gene is TRBV9, the J gene TRBJ2-5; 8 nucleotides agree with TRBD1. CDR1 is SGDLS and CDR2 is YYNGEE in the germline V gene. V shed 3 bases, J shed 2 bases, and the junction held 9 bases outside the gene matches. The CDR3 extends over 16 amino acids.

The chain combines TRBV7-2 with TRBJ1-2; TRBD1 aligns across 7 bases. Trimming took 1 base from V and 7 from J; bases not matched to a gene: 6. This CDR3 comprises 14 residues. Germline loops: CDR1 SGHTA, CDR2 FQGNSA. The CDR3 bases are TGTGCCAGCAGCTTAGGGACAGGTCTAGTTGGCTACACCTTC. Translating gives CASSLGTGLVGYTF.

The genes are TRBV7-3 and TRBJ2-1; possibly TRBD2 for D (6 bases). This CDR3 has 13 residues. Trimming took off 3 bases at V and 3 bases at J, with 6 bases between the two ends. CDR1 is SGHTA and CDR2 is FQGTGA in the germline V gene. The CDR3 sequence: CASSLRDYNEQFF. As DNA, the CDR3 is TGTGCCAGCAGCTTGCGGGACTACAATGAGCAGTTCTTC.

The genes are TRBV7-2 and TRBJ1-2; D is unclear. CDR3 length: 15 amino acids. The V gene's germline CDR1 is SGHTA and CDR2 FQGNSA. V was cut by 5 bases and J by 4 bases, with 17 bases left in between. CDR3 DNA: TGTGCCAGCAGCGCAGCGAGGGCGGTCGGCTATGGCTACACCTTC. Protein: CASSAARAVGYGYTF.

The chain employs TRBV19 and TRBJ1-4; D is unclear. From germline, CDR1 is LNHDA and CDR2 SQIVND (reference sequence). The CDR3 loop spans 15 amino acids. Deletions cut 7 bases from V and 8 bases from J, with 20 bases between. CDR3 amino acids: CASTPNSLGREKLFF. The DNA of the CDR3 is TGTGCCAGTACCCCAAACAGCCTGGGGAGGGAAAAACTGTTTTTT.

The genes are TRBV19 and TRBJ2-3; tentatively, D is TRBD2 (5 bases). Trimming took 6 bases from V and 2 from J, leaving 12 bases between them. Germline values: CDR1 LNHDA, CDR2 SQIVND (reference sequence). The CDR3 extends over 14 amino acids. The DNA for the CDR3 is TGTGCCAGTAGCCGGTTGGGAGCCACAGATACGCAGTATTTT. It encodes CASSRLGATDTQYF.

This clone was counted a single time. The chain links TRBV29-1 to TRBJ2-7, with D possibly matching TRBD2 (6 bases). This CDR3 is 15 amino acids long. Germline values: CDR1 SQVTM, CDR2 ANQGSEA. The ends were cut back, 6 bases at V and 2 bases at J, with 20 bases in the middle. The CDR3 coding sequence is TGCAGCGTCCAAGTAGGGTTGGGAGGACCCTACGAGCAGTACTTC. Protein sequence: CSVQVGLGGPYEQYF.

This chain joins TRBV5-1 and TRBJ1-1, with D possibly matching TRBD1 (5 bases). Germline assignment: CDR1 SGHRS and CDR2 YFSETQ. The V end lost 5 bases, the J end lost 10 bases, and 12 bases lay between the germline ends. The CDR3 loop spans 11 amino acids. The DNA for the CDR3 is TGCGCCAGCAGGACTGGGGGGATAGCTTTCTTT. Translating gives CASRTGGIAFF.

The chain carries TRBV25-1 and TRBJ2-7; tentatively, D is TRBD1 (6 bases). Trimming cost V 8 bases and J 0 bases, with 11 bases left between them. CDR3 length: 13 residues. Germline CDR1 reads MGHDK; CDR2 reads SYGVNS. This chain's CDR3 is CASFSDSSYEQYF. The CDR3 region has the DNA TGTGCCAGCTTCTCGGACAGCTCCTACGAGCAGTACTTC.

The chain has TRBV7-2 and TRBJ2-5; 11 nucleotides align to TRBD2. CDR1 SGHTA and CDR2 FQGNSA come from the germline V gene. The CDR3 runs 14 residues. V lost 4 bases, J lost 5 bases, and 3 bases stayed unmatched. CDR3 bases: TGTGCCAGCAGCTCTGTAGCGGGAGGGGAGACCCAGTACTTC. It specifies CASSSVAGGETQYF.

This clone was found once. The chain recombines TRBV2 with TRBJ2-5; no firm D call. CDR3 length: 12 residues. Deletions cut 8 bases from V and 7 bases from J, with 14 bases between. CDR1 SNHLY and CDR2 FYNNEI come from the germline V gene. The CDR3 DNA follows: TGTGCCAGCGCGGCCAAGGTGGGGACCCAGTACTTC. This codes for CASAAKVGTQYF.

This chain joins TRBV12-5 and TRBJ1-5; 8 bases line up with TRBD1. The CDR3 extends over 14 amino acids. Germline CDR1 reads LGHNT; CDR2 reads FRNRAP. J was trimmed by 4 bases and V by 5 bases; bases with no gene match: 4. CDR3 in amino acids: CASGLGQANQPQHF. CDR3 bases: TGTGCTAGTGGTCTGGGACAGGCGAATCAGCCCCAGCATTTT.

CDR3 protein: CASSFSGGKELFF. In DNA, the CDR3 is TGTGCCAGCAGCTTCTCAGGGGGCAAGGAACTGTTTTTT. The chain employs TRBV7-2 and TRBJ1-4; TRBD1 matches at 8 bases. V lost 3 bases to trimming and J lost 12 bases; unmatched junction nucleotides: 6. This CDR3 has 13 residues. In germline, CDR1 is SGHTA, CDR2 FQGNSA.

The sample holds a few counts of this clone. The genes are TRBV30 and TRBJ2-3, with 7 bases that match TRBD1. The CDR3 loop spans 12 amino acids. Germline trimming cut 5 bases from V and 5 bases from J; bases unmatched to any gene: 4. The germline gives CDR1 GTSNPN, CDR2 SVGIG (reference sequence). The CDR3 loop is CAWRQGLDTQYF. CDR3 DNA: TGTGCCTGGCGACAGGGCTTAGATACGCAGTATTTT.

As DNA, the CDR3 is TGTGCCAGCAGCTTTAGTGCAGGGCGCAATCAGCCCCAGCATTTT. This translates into CASSFSAGRNQPQHF. The J gene is TRBJ1-5, the V gene TRBV5-5, with D possibly being TRBD1 (5 bases). V was pared by 2 bases and J by 2 bases, with 11 bases between. This CDR3 contains 15 residues. Germline CDR1 reads SGHKS; CDR2 reads YYEKEE (reference sequence).

V and J are TRBV2 and TRBJ1-6; tentatively, D is TRBD1 (5 bases). Germline V gene lookup returns CDR1 SNHLY and CDR2 FYNNEI. Trimming removed 4 bases from V and 8 bases from J, with 9 bases in between. The CDR3 runs to 13 residues. Here the CDR3 reads CASSVQGYSPLHF. CDR3 DNA: TGTGCCAGCAGTGTTCAGGGATATTCACCCCTCCACTTT. The full variable domain, completed using reference TRBV2 and TRBJ1-6, is EPEVTQTPSHQVTQMGQEVILRCVPISNHLYFYWYRQILGQKVEFLVSFYNNEISEKSEIFDDQFSVERPDGSNFTLKIRSTKLEDSAMYFCASSVQGYSPLHFGNGTRLTVT.

The genes are TRBV5-5 and TRBJ2-7; 8 bases fit TRBD2. Germline V CDR1 and CDR2: SGHKS, YYEKEE (reference sequence). This CDR3 contains 16 residues. V lost 2 bases to trimming and J lost 1 base; unmatched junction nucleotides: 8. The CDR3 DNA reads as TGTGCCAGCAGCTTTATGGCTAGCGGGCGTTCCTACGAGCAGTACTTC. Protein sequence: CASSFMASGRSYEQYF.

V gene TRBV6-6 combines with J gene TRBJ2-4, with 8 bases fitting TRBD1. The CDR3 runs 16 residues. Trimming removed 7 bases from V and 0 bases from J; junction bases left unmatched: 8. Germline loops: CDR1 MNHNY, CDR2 SVGAGI (reference sequence). CDR3 region: CASTLTTGVAKNIQYF. CDR3 bases: TGTGCCAGCACTCTAACGACAGGGGTAGCCAAAAACATTCAGTACTTC.

The chain uses TRBV23-1 and TRBJ1-4, with a possible D match to TRBD1 (6 bases). TRBV23-1 is an ORF for which the function is uncertain. V dropped 6 bases and J dropped 9 bases, with 14 bases sitting between them. The CDR3 has 13 amino acids. CDR3 sequence reads: CASSQVDSKKLFF. The CDR3, as DNA: TGCGCCAGCAGCCAAGTGGACAGTAAAAAACTGTTTTTT.